Below are 3 T cell receptor beta chains sequenced from a single sample in a study of identical twins. TCRdb used MiXCR to reprocess the 5' RACE reads, holding one entry per CDR3 protein. The table shows a few hundred thousand distinct CDR3 sequences, with more than 9% occurring only once. These data also formed part of another study, on yellow fever vaccine responses in identical twins.

Sequencing used PBMCs. The receptor set was obtained from a young woman in good health.

This clonotype was picked up a small number of times. The chain recombines TRBV7-2 with TRBJ1-6; D perhaps matches TRBD1 (6 bases). CDR1 SGHTA and CDR2 FQGNSA come from the germline V gene. This CDR3 has 15 amino acids. The V end lost 5 bases, the J end lost 5 bases, and 13 bases lay between the germline ends. The CDR3 spells CASSPQGMNNSPLHF. The CDR3 DNA reads as TGTGCCAGCAGCCCCCAGGGGATGAATAATTCACCCCTCCACTTT.

This clonotype was counted only a few times. The genes are TRBV5-1 and TRBJ2-7; 13 positions agree with TRBD2. Trimming cost V 3 bases and J 9 bases; bases outside gene matches: 9. Germline CDR1 SGHRS, CDR2 YFSETQ. The CDR3 runs to 15 residues. CDR3 residues: CASSSGLAGAYGQYF. In DNA, the CDR3 is TGCGCCAGCAGCTCCGGACTAGCGGGAGCATATGGGCAGTACTTC.

In this sample, this clonotype turned up a few times. The J gene is TRBJ2-1, the V gene TRBV4-3; 13 bases are a match to TRBD2. Germline CDR1 and CDR2: LGHNA and YSLEER. CDR3 length equals 15 residues. V shed 4 bases and J 9 bases; nucleotides not matched to a gene: 6. The CDR3 DNA sequence: TGCGCCAGCAGCCCCGGACTAGCGGGAGTCATTGAGCAGTTCTTC. Translating it yields CASSPGLAGVIEQFF.